This TCR beta chain was sequenced during a study of molecular identifiers for immune sequencing clone quantification. Each CDR3 protein is one row after TCRdb ran MiXCR on the PCR reads. In the table there are around 460,000 distinct CDR3 sequences, about a fifth of which are singletons. On this clonotype itself: This may arise from a read error, as a much more abundant clone is one base away.

The origin of this receptor is a human donor in good health. Some libraries in this study had Jurkat cell RNA spiked in. The sequencing input was naive CD8+ T cells from blood, with Jurkat cell RNA spiked in. Regarding subset: FACS-sorted CD8+CD4-CCR7+CD45RA+ naive T cells.

For the CDR3, the DNA is TGTGCCAGCAGCTCTAGACTAGTCGATGAGCAGTTCTTC. Translation gives CASSSRLVDEQFF. The chain carries TRBV3-1 and TRBJ2-1; a possible D gene is TRBD2 (6 bases). Germline V gives CDR1 LGHDT, CDR2 YNNKEL (reference sequence). V lost 5 bases and J 8 bases, leaving 13 bases between the germline ends. The CDR3 runs 13 residues.